The source of this T cell receptor beta chain is a study of blood T cell repertoires in COVID-19 (dated by TCRdb to about 2020). For context, the study as a whole: The collaborator samples originated in the United States, Italy and Spain and spanned the acute and convalescent phases of COVID-19. The samples were drawn from two sources: the first 160 participants of the ongoing ImmuneRACE study, and 1,200 or so subjects contributed by 6 global collaborators. The material from the prospective study consisted of cDNA or gDNA derived from T cells, B-cell-depleted T cells, or PBMCs. Nearly every sample came with metadata listing a de-identified subject ID, COVID-19 status, age in years and sex. Subjects who had been exposed to COVID-19, were actively infected with it, or had recovered from it provided the deeply sampled blood TCRbeta repertoires that made up the dataset. Where HLA class I and class II types were available, the types were taken from metadata supplied by the sample provider, not from assay-based typing. The repertoires were made available in a free public database intended to serve as a resource for research on the immune response to SARS-CoV-2. Here is what the overall study found, with its caveats: Clinical and demographic metadata were provided uncurated, with the amount varying by source and participant.

Trimming takes 5 bases off V and 1 base off J; junction bases not matched to a gene: 2. Based on the germline V gene (reference sequence), the CDR1 and CDR2 sequences are LNHDA and SQIVND. Including the terminal cysteine and phenylalanine, the CDR3 comprises 15 residues. CDR3 DNA only is kept here, 45 bases in frame from base 1. TCRbeta CDR3 regions were amplified from genomic DNA using the immunoSEQ Assay, a bias-controlled multiplex PCR. Concerning the study's data processing: Nucleated cell counts per sample were estimated from amplification of reference gene primers within the assay. Sequence reads were collapsed and filtered to measure the absolute abundance of every unique TCRbeta CDR3 rearrangement. For each sample, productive Simpson clonality was calculated as the square root of Simpson's diversity index across productive rearrangements. Sourced from immuneACCESS, this table was stored by TCRdb with only in-frame sequences that have V and J called. A share of the clones is absent; for the studies checked, an unresolved V gene accounts for under half, and the remainder has no known explanation. D and trimming were read from the DNA, whereas the V and J calls and clone size are those reported in that table. The sample profile shows under 250,000 clones; over 75% of them were found once. The biggest ten clones account for roughly 12% of the sample.

In Seattle, one collaborating source enrolled patients while the infection was active and tracked those patients longitudinally over the course of disease. The collaborating institutions used their own protocols to collect whole blood in K2EDTA tubes. For TCRbeta analysis, collaborators shipped samples as frozen whole blood, isolated PBMCs, or DNA extracted from either of those sample types. To note about this clone: Its antigen has not been determined. No much larger clone is present one base from it, and per-base qualities are unavailable.

Input material: peripheral blood. Recombination connected TRBV19 to TRBJ2-2; 9 central bases correspond to TRBD1. The receptor's source is a man in his fifties with COVID-19, enrolled during active disease. CDR3 sequence: CASSLTGGNTGELFF. The DNA sequence is given as TGTGCCAGTAGTCTGACAGGGGGGAACACCGGGGAGCTGTTTTTT.